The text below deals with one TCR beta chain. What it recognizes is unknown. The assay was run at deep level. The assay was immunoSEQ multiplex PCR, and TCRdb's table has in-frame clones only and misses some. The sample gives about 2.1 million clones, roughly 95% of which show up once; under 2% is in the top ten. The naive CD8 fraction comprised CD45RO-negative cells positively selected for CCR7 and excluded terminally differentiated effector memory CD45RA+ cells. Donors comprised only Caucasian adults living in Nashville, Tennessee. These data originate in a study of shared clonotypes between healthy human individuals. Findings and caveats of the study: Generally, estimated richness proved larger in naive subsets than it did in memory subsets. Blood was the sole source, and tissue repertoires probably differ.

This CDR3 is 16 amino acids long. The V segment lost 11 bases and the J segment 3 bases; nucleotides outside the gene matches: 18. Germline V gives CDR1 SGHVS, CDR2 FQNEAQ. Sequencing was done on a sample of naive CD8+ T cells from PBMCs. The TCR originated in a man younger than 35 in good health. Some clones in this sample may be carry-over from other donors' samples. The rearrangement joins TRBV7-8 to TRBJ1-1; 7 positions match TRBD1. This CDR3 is CASSPRATGLHTEAFF. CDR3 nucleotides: TGTGCCTCCTCACCGAGGGCGACAGGGTTACACACTGAAGCTTTCTTT. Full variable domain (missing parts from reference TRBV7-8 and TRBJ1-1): GAGVSQSPRYKVAKRGQDVALRCDPISGHVSLFWYQQALGQGPEFLTYFQNEAQLDKSGLPSDRFFAERPEGSVSTLKIQRTQQEDSAVYLCASSPRATGLHTEAFFGQGTRLTVV.